Here is one TCR beta chain with its context. The antigen is unknown. The entry originates in a study of CD8+ T cells in alopecia areata. Study in general: Tofacitinib dosing lasted 6 to 18 months, which was then followed by 6 months off drug.

Treatment meaning: oral pan-JAK inhibitor, 5-10 mg twice daily. Lesional scalp tissue (obtained by punch biopsy) and peripheral blood were collected from alopecia areata patients. Study-level results: Possibly because of HLA-related factors, TCR sharing was less clear across patients than in mice.

Trimming cost V 3 bases and J 1 base, with 8 bases left between them. CDR1 and CDR2 (germline): SGDLS, YYNGEE. The CDR3 sequence is 13 residues long. Extraction and reverse transcription of RNA yielded cDNA as the sequencing template. TCRdb's table, derived via immunoSEQ multiplex PCR, lists solely in-frame clones and lacks some. Of over 100,000 clones listed, about 60% were seen once; the top ten hold 10% to 15%. The chain carries TRBV9 and TRBJ2-7; possibly TRBD2 for D (5 bases). The TCR comes from a human donor with alopecia areata. The starting material was CD8+ T cells sorted from blood, obtained at week 24, from a patient treated with tofacitinib. The CDR3 loop is CASSDGSSYEQYF. The CDR3 DNA reads TGTGCCAGCAGCGATGGGAGTTCCTACGAGCAGTACTTC.